These 11 T cell receptor beta chains share one sample of origin, sequenced in a study of blood T cells in healthy people across ages. With a J-beta primer mix and a sample-barcoded 5' primer, a second PCR ran 7 to 11 cycles. TCRdb recomputed calls from the 5' RACE reads with MiXCR, one row per CDR3 protein. The sample has 1.2 million to 1.5 million distinct CDR3 sequences, approximately 38% seen once; the top ten hold 7% to 9%. Sequenced: blood. These receptors all stem from a woman aged 18-30 years in good health.

The V gene is TRBV7-2, the J gene TRBJ1-5; TRBD1 is a possible D gene (5 bases). The CDR3 covers 14 residues. Germline V gives CDR1 SGHTA, CDR2 FQGNSA. Between the trimmed V and J ends, which lost 5 bases and 10 bases, there was a span of 18 bases. This CDR3 is CASSIGTAGEPQHF. The CDR3 bases are TGTGCCAGCAGCATCGGCACAGCGGGGGAACCCCAGCATTTT.

The chain recombines TRBV7-6 with TRBJ1-1, with D uncertain. This CDR3 is built from 13 residues. CDR1 is SGHVS, CDR2 FNYEAQ, per germline. Deletions cut 1 base from V and 3 bases from J, with 6 bases between. The CDR3, as DNA: TGTGCCAGCAGCTTAGATCCGGACACTGAAGCTTTCTTT. Residues: CASSLDPDTEAFF.

V gene TRBV20-1 combines with J gene TRBJ2-7; TRBD1 matches at 7 bases. CDR1 is DFQATT, CDR2 SNEGSKA, per germline (reference sequence). V trimming: 6 bases; J trimming: 2 bases; junction bases outside the gene matches: 16. The CDR3 is 16 amino acids. The CDR3 is CSAPDNTGDSPYEQYF. The CDR3 DNA reads TGCAGTGCACCCGATAATACAGGGGATAGTCCCTACGAGCAGTACTTC.

The chain combines TRBV6-9 with TRBJ2-5; the D gene is possibly TRBD2 (5 bases). CDR1 and CDR2 (germline): MNHGY, SVAAGI. This CDR3 is 16 amino acids long. Trimming stripped 4 bases from V and 5 bases from J, with 20 bases between. CDR3 in amino acids: CASSSVRAAIGETQYF. The CDR3 DNA is TGTGCCAGCAGTTCAGTGAGGGCAGCGATAGGGGAGACCCAGTACTTC.

The chain combines TRBV12-3 or TRBV12-4 with TRBJ2-7; D is possibly TRBD1 (5 bases). V dropped 1 base and J dropped 2 bases, with 15 bases sitting between them. The CDR3 covers 16 residues. The CDR3 DNA sequence: TGTGCCAGCAGTTTAGGGGTTGTGACAGCAACCTACGAGCAGTACTTC. This gives the protein CASSLGVVTATYEQYF.

This clonotype was counted only a few times. This CDR3 is CASSLLLAGVTYNEQFF. The CDR3 DNA is TGTGCCAGCAGCTTATTACTAGCGGGGGTCACCTACAATGAGCAGTTCTTC. The chain links TRBV7-8 to TRBJ2-1; 11 bases line up with TRBD2. Germline lookup yields CDR1 SGHVS and CDR2 FQNEAQ. Germline trimming cut 2 bases from V and 2 bases from J; bases unmatched to any gene: 5. This CDR3 is 17 amino acids long.

The sample holds a few counts of this clonotype. The V gene is TRBV20-1, the J gene TRBJ2-1; maybe TRBD2 (7 bases). The CDR3 has 17 residues. V lost 0 bases and J lost 2, with 17 bases in between. The germline gives CDR1 DFQATT, CDR2 SNEGSKA (reference sequence). The CDR3 loop reads CSARDHDWGGPYNEQFF. The CDR3 coding sequence is TGCAGTGCTAGAGATCATGATTGGGGGGGCCCCTACAATGAGCAGTTCTTC.

Only a few counts were recorded for this clonotype. The V and J genes are TRBV7-9 and TRBJ2-3; D perhaps matches TRBD2 (5 bases). This CDR3 is 15 amino acids long. Germline CDR1 is SEHNR and CDR2 is FQNEAQ (reference sequence). With 4 bases removed from V and 0 bases from J, the gap between germline ends came to 11 bases. Here the CDR3 reads CASSSPAVSTDTQYF. CDR3 DNA sequence: TGTGCCAGCAGCTCCCCAGCGGTTAGCACAGATACGCAGTATTTT.

V is TRBV5-1 and J is TRBJ2-5, with D possibly matching TRBD1 (6 bases). The end of the DNA aligns better with TRBJ2-7, so the J call may be wrong. The CDR3 runs to 14 residues. CDR1 and CDR2 (germline): SGHRS, YFSETQ. The CDR3 DNA follows: TGCGCCAGCAGCTTCTCAGGGGAGCTCTGCGAGCAGTACTTC. Amino acids: CASSFSGELCEQYF.

This clonotype occurred a few times. The chain joins TRBV20-1 to TRBJ1-6, with unresolved D. The CDR3 length is 16 residues. Trimming removed 0 bases at V and 10 bases at J, with 19 bases between. Germline loops: CDR1 DFQATT, CDR2 SNEGSKA (reference sequence). The CDR3, as DNA: TGCAGTGCTAGAGACTATCGAACGCCGGGCAAGTCACCCCTCCACTTT. Its translation is CSARDYRTPGKSPLHF.

This clonotype was picked up a small number of times. The rearrangement uses TRBV5-1 and TRBJ2-5; D remains unclear. V lost 1 base, J lost 4 bases, and 14 bases lay in between. CDR1 is SGHRS, CDR2 YFSETQ, per germline. The CDR3 is made up of 15 amino acids. CDR3 sequence (DNA): TGCGCCAGCAGCTTGCGGGTCAATTCGCGAGAGACCCAGTACTTC. Its protein product is CASSLRVNSRETQYF.